This TCR beta chain was identified during a study of response to subunit inactivated influenza vaccine. Study observations and caveats: Few new T cells, the authors suggested, are recruited by each seasonal influenza vaccination.

TCRdb independently ran MiXCR on the RT-PCR reads; one entry per CDR3 protein. The sample holds roughly 700,000 distinct CDR3 sequences, approximately 15% seen once. The sample holds a few counts of this clonotype. Its antigen is unidentified. CDR1 SEHNR and CDR2 FQNEAQ come from the germline V gene (reference sequence). This CDR3 is built from 15 residues. The V gene lost 4 bases and the J gene lost 6 bases, with 17 bases spanning the gap. This clonotype originated in a man aged 45-60 years who received an inactivated influenza vaccine. The material sequenced was PBMCs from blood, taken around two weeks before vaccination. J is TRBJ2-3 and V is TRBV7-9, with a possible D match to TRBD1 (6 bases). CDR3 loop: CASSSPQGLSDTQYF. CDR3 bases: TGTGCCAGCAGCTCCCCTCAGGGGCTGTCGGATACGCAGTATTTT.